A single T cell receptor beta chain is shown here with its context. As yet, its antigen is unknown. These data originate in a study of shared clonotypes between healthy human individuals. Whole-study context: Participating donors consisted of two women and three men aged 18 to 49. The study's findings and limits: Clonotype sharing among the donors was expected to vary with sequencing depth.

Per the original methods: ImmunoSEQ only sent back junction sequences with no quality scores, so filtering was done differently. Generated by immunoSEQ multiplex PCR, the TCRdb table keeps only in-frame clones and is missing some. The V and J calls and clone size are taken from that table; D and trimming were inferred from the DNA. The sample lists around 550,000 clones; 85% to 95% were seen once. Only CD45RO-negative cells positively selected for CCR7 counted as naive CD8 cells, so terminally differentiated effector memory CD45RA+ cells were excluded. Free of recent acute infections or vaccinations, the donors were healthy HIV-negative adults. CDR3 length equals 11 residues. Germline V gives CDR1 SGHTS, CDR2 YDEGEE. Trimming stripped 0 bases from V and 6 bases from J, with 0 bases between.

The chain uses TRBV5-8 and TRBJ1-4; no clear D gene. The material sequenced was naive CD8+ T cells sorted from blood. This clonotype was sampled from a woman aged 30 to 39 in good health. Here the CDR3 reads CASSLDEKLFF. The CDR3 region has the DNA TGTGCCAGCAGCTTGGATGAAAAACTGTTTTTT.